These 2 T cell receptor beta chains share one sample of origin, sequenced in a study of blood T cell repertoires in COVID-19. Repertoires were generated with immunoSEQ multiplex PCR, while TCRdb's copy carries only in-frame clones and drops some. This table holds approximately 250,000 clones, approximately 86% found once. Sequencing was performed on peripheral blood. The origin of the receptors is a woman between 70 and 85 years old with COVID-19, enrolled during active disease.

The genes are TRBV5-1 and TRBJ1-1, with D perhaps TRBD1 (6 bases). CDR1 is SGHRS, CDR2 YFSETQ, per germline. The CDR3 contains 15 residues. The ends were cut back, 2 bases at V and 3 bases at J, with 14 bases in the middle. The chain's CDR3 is CASSLRGSFHTEAFF. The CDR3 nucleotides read TGCGCCAGCAGCTTAAGGGGGTCCTTTCACACTGAAGCTTTCTTT.

The CDR3 protein is CASSFSGMNTGELFF. The CDR3 DNA reads as TGCGCCAGCAGCTTTTCGGGGATGAACACCGGGGAGCTGTTTTTT. J is TRBJ2-2 and V is TRBV5-1; D perhaps matches TRBD2 (5 bases). The CDR3 spans 15 residues. Trimming removed 2 bases at V and 1 base at J, with 9 bases between. The germline V gene has CDR1 SGHRS and CDR2 YFSETQ.